The 21 T cell receptor beta chains below come from one sample, sequenced in a study of CD8+ T cells in alopecia areata. The authors extracted RNA and reverse transcribed it into cDNA as the sequencing template. Assay: immunoSEQ multiplex PCR; the TCRdb copy retains only in-frame clones and omits some. The top ten hold under 1.2% of the sample, which has about 200,000 clones, 60% seen once. Noted treatment: oral pan-JAK inhibitor, 5-10 mg twice daily. Specimen: CD4+ T cells sorted from blood, collected at week 24, from a patient treated with tofacitinib. The receptors derive from a human donor with alopecia areata.

CDR3: CASSQIRSDTQYF. CDR3 bases: TGTGCCAGCAGCCAGATTAGGAGTGATACGCAGTATTTT. The rearrangement uses TRBV14 and TRBJ2-3; no clear D. The V end was cut by 3 bases, the J end by 6 bases, with 10 bases between. CDR3 length: 13 amino acids. Looked up from germline, CDR1 is SGHDN and CDR2 is FVKESK. Full variable domain (remainder filled in from reference TRBV14 and TRBJ2-3): EAGVTQFPSHSVIEKGQTVTLRCDPISGHDNLYWYRRVMGKEIKFLLHFVKESKQDESGMPNNRFLAERTGGTYSTLKVQPAELEDSGVYFCASSQIRSDTQYFGPGTRLTVL.

This chain connects TRBV7-2 to TRBJ1-1, with no clear D. CDR3 length: 12 amino acids. Between the trimmed V and J ends, which lost 5 bases and 1 base, there was a span of 5 bases. From germline, CDR1 is SGHTA and CDR2 FQGNSA. This CDR3 is CASSIENTEAFF. In DNA form, the CDR3 reads TGTGCCAGCAGCATAGAGAACACTGAAGCTTTCTTT.

The sample holds one count of this clone. The chain combines TRBV27 with TRBJ1-1; TRBD1 matches at 7 bases. CDR3 size: 14 residues. Germline CDR1 is MNHEY and CDR2 is SMNVEV (reference sequence). V was clipped by 6 bases and J by 3 bases; unmatched bases: 7. In DNA, the CDR3 is TGTGCCAGCAGCAAGACAGGGATCTACACTGAAGCTTTCTTT. Its protein is CASSKTGIYTEAFF.

This chain joins TRBV7-2 and TRBJ1-1; a weak D match, TRBD1 (6 bases). V was clipped by 5 bases and J by 1 base, with 11 bases between them. The germline V gene has CDR1 SGHTA and CDR2 FQGNSA. This CDR3 has 14 amino acids. The CDR3 region has the DNA TGTGCCAGCAGCCCTAGCAGGGGGAACACTGAAGCTTTCTTT. This gives the protein CASSPSRGNTEAFF.

This rearrangement joins TRBV2 to TRBJ2-7, with D hard to call. The germline V gene encodes CDR1 SNHLY and CDR2 FYNNEI. The germline V and J ends were trimmed by 8 bases and 7 bases, with 15 bases remaining between them. The CDR3 runs 12 residues. The CDR3, as DNA: TGTGCCAGCGGCCGGGCCTGGGGTGAGCAGTACTTC. Its translation: CASGRAWGEQYF.

This rearrangement joins TRBV30 to TRBJ1-1; TRBD1 is a possible D gene (5 bases). CDR3 length: 13 amino acids. Trimming removed 2 bases at V and 7 bases at J, with 14 bases between. The V gene's germline CDR1 is GTSNPN and CDR2 SVGIG (reference sequence). The DNA for the CDR3 is TGTGCCTGGAGTTGGGGGAATTATGGTGAAGCTTTCTTT. Amino acid sequence: CAWSWGNYGEAFF.

The rearrangement uses TRBV7-2 and TRBJ1-6, with TRBD1 as a possible D gene (5 bases). Germline CDR1 reads SGHTA; CDR2 reads FQGNSA. Trimming removed 4 bases at V and 6 bases at J, with 10 bases between. The CDR3 length is 14 residues. The CDR3 is CASSSTGGNSPLHF. CDR3 bases: TGTGCCAGCAGCTCTACAGGAGGTAATTCACCCCTCCACTTT. The full variable domain, in which reference TRBV7-2 and TRBJ1-6 provide the parts outside the CDR3, is GAGVSQSPSNKVTEKGKDVELRCDPISGHTALYWYRQSLGQGLEFLIYFQGNSAPDKSGLPSDRFSAERTGGSVSTLTIQRTQQEDSAVYLCASSSTGGNSPLHFGNGTRLTVT.

This clone was observed a few times. The same CDR3 can be traced to other DNA sequences in this sample. V usage is TRBV20-1 and J usage is TRBJ1-4; D not resolved. The germline V gene encodes CDR1 DFQATT and CDR2 SNEGSKA (reference sequence). This CDR3 spans 11 amino acids. V was shortened by 3 bases and J by 8 bases, with 7 bases between the two germline ends. The CDR3 spells CSARAQEKLFF. DNA for the CDR3: TGCAGTGCTAGGGCCCAAGAAAAACTGTTTTTT.

V usage is TRBV5-1 and J usage is TRBJ1-2, with D possibly being TRBD1 (6 bases). Deletions cut 2 bases from V and 8 bases from J, with 13 bases between. Germline values: CDR1 SGHRS, CDR2 YFSETQ. The CDR3 totals 13 residues. DNA of the CDR3: TGCGCCAGCAGCTTATCACAGGGTTACGGCTACACCTTC. It codes for CASSLSQGYGYTF.

This clone appeared a few times. This chain uses TRBV7-9 with TRBJ1-2; 10 positions agree with TRBD1. The CDR3 consists of 15 residues. The germline V gene encodes CDR1 SEHNR and CDR2 FQNEAQ (reference sequence). The V segment lost 5 bases and the J segment 6 bases; nucleotides outside the gene matches: 9. The CDR3 is CASSPQRQGANGYTF. CDR3 nucleotide sequence: TGTGCCAGCAGCCCCCAGCGACAGGGGGCAAATGGCTACACCTTC.

The chain couples TRBV5-6 to TRBJ1-1, with D possibly matching TRBD1 (6 bases). The V and J ends lost 4 bases and 1 base respectively, with 11 bases between them. Germline loops: CDR1 SGHDT, CDR2 YYEEEE. The CDR3 spans 14 residues. CDR3 loop: CASSHWTANTEAFF. For the CDR3, the DNA is TGTGCCAGCAGCCACTGGACAGCGAACACTGAAGCTTTCTTT.

The chain has TRBV25-1 and TRBJ1-5, with D uncertain. Trimming took off 2 bases at V and 2 bases at J, with 7 bases between the two ends. Germline V gives CDR1 MGHDK, CDR2 SYGVNS. The CDR3 extends over 14 amino acids. CDR3 coding DNA: TGTGCCAGCAGTGAAGCTCTGGGCAATCAGCCCCAGCATTTT. Encoded protein: CASSEALGNQPQHF.

The chain uses TRBV9 and TRBJ1-2; 8 nucleotides agree with TRBD1. With 4 bases clipped from V and 4 bases from J, the junction kept 6 bases outside the gene matches. Germline V gives CDR1 SGDLS, CDR2 YYNGEE. CDR3 size: 14 residues. For the CDR3, the DNA is TGTGCCAGCAGCTCTGGACAGGGATCCTATGGCTACACCTTC. As protein: CASSSGQGSYGYTF.

This clone was counted only a few times. The chain couples TRBV5-1 to TRBJ2-5, with D perhaps matching TRBD1 or TRBD2 (5 bases each). The CDR3 extends over 13 amino acids. Trimming cost V 7 bases and J 4 bases, with 14 bases left between them. The V gene's germline CDR1 is SGHRS and CDR2 YFSETQ. CDR3 protein: CASRLTGLETQYF. The CDR3 DNA is TGCGCCAGCCGTTTGACGGGGCTAGAGACCCAGTACTTC.

There are a few counts of this clone. The chain carries TRBV4-3 and TRBJ1-2; 8 nucleotides align to TRBD1. The CDR3 covers 17 residues. With 2 bases clipped from V and 6 bases from J, the junction kept 14 bases outside the gene matches. From germline, CDR1 is LGHNA and CDR2 YSLEER. In nucleotides, the CDR3 is TGCGCCAGCAGCCAAAACGGACAGGGAATTGCGAGCCATGGCTACACCTTC. Its protein is CASSQNGQGIASHGYTF.

The CDR3, as DNA: TGCGCCAGCAGCTTGACACCGGACGGTCTTGATGGCTACACCTTC. The encoded protein is CASSLTPDGLDGYTF. This chain uses TRBV5-1 with TRBJ1-2; D remains ambiguous. Germline V lookup: CDR1 SGHRS, CDR2 YFSETQ. The V end lost 1 base, the J end lost 6 bases, and 16 bases lay between the germline ends. This CDR3 comprises 15 residues.

Here the CDR3 reads CASSPDGGREKLFF. In DNA, the CDR3 is TGCGCCAGCAGCCCGGACGGCGGAAGAGAAAAACTGTTTTTT. The chain has TRBV5-1 and TRBJ1-4; D not certain. Germline CDR1 reads SGHRS; CDR2 reads YFSETQ. Trimming shortened V by 4 bases and J by 8 bases, and 15 bases separated the two germline ends. This CDR3 is 14 amino acids long.

The V call is TRBV29-1, the J call TRBJ2-2; TRBD2 agrees at 9 bases. Germline V lookup: CDR1 SQVTM, CDR2 ANQGSEA. CDR3 length equals 14 residues. Trimming removed 4 bases from V and 0 bases from J; junction bases left unmatched: 0. CDR3 region: CSVGLAANTGELFF. CDR3 bases: TGCAGCGTTGGACTAGCGGCGAACACCGGGGAGCTGTTTTTT.

The chain links TRBV29-1 to TRBJ2-7; no firm D call. V gave up 3 bases and J gave up 3 bases, with 12 bases separating them. The CDR3 is 13 amino acids. The germline CDR1 and CDR2 sequences are SQVTM and ANQGSEA. Written as DNA, the CDR3 is TGCAGCGTTGAGGCAGGTCTTGGCTACGAGCAGTACTTC. Protein product: CSVEAGLGYEQYF.

The rearrangement joins TRBV14 to TRBJ1-6; D is undetermined. Looked up from germline, CDR1 is SGHDN and CDR2 is FVKESK. The CDR3 loop spans 15 amino acids. V lost 2 bases to trimming and J lost 5 bases, with 10 bases between them. The CDR3 coding sequence is TGTGCCAGCAGCCAACACGCGACTGATAATTCACCCCTCCACTTT. This translates into CASSQHATDNSPLHF. The variable domain in full, with the rest retrieved from reference TRBV14 and TRBJ1-6, is EAGVTQFPSHSVIEKGQTVTLRCDPISGHDNLYWYRRVMGKEIKFLLHFVKESKQDESGMPNNRFLAERTGGTYSTLKVQPAELEDSGVYFCASSQHATDNSPLHFGNGTRLTVT.

This clone has only a few counts. V and J are TRBV6-5 and TRBJ2-5; possibly TRBD2 for D (6 bases). The CDR3 sequence is 15 residues long. Trimming removed 6 bases from V and 0 bases from J, with 14 bases in between. Germline values: CDR1 MNHEY, CDR2 SVGAGI. CDR3 residues: CASRPGLQYQETQYF. CDR3 nucleotides: TGTGCCAGCAGACCGGGACTCCAGTACCAAGAGACCCAGTACTTC.